This T cell receptor (beta chain) stems from a study of blood T cell repertoires in COVID-19. Overall study: The United States, Italy and Spain were the sources of the acute and convalescent COVID-19 samples. In each case, the material was cDNA or gDNA derived from T cells, B-cell-depleted T cells, or PBMCs.

Original processing methods: By means of reference gene primer amplification, nucleated cell counts were estimated. The method was immunoSEQ multiplex PCR; TCRdb's version includes in-frame clones alone and lacks a portion of them. V, J and clone size derive from that table, while D and trimming were established from the DNA sequence. Altogether under 250,000 clones are present, 75% to 85% being singletons, with the ten largest covering 9.5% to 15%. The CDR3 consists of 13 residues. The germline gives CDR1 LGHNA, CDR2 YNFKEQ. V lost 6 bases to trimming and J lost 0 bases, with 9 bases between them. V gene TRBV4-2 combines with J gene TRBJ2-7, with a weak D call TRBD2 (5 bases). This clonotype was obtained from a human donor in a cohort sampled during active COVID-19. The sequenced sample consisted of peripheral blood. The CDR3 DNA is TGTGCCAGCAGTCACGGGGACTCCTACGAGCAGTACTTC. Its protein is CASSHGDSYEQYF.